The source of this T cell receptor (beta chain) is a study of cytomegalovirus exposure and HLA in healthy donors. The V gene lost 3 bases and the J gene lost 7 bases, with 12 bases spanning the gap. The CDR3 has 13 residues. Germline CDR1 and CDR2: MDHEN and SYDVKM. The method was immunoSEQ multiplex PCR; TCRdb's version includes in-frame clones alone and lacks a portion of them. Among approximately 300,000 clones listed, approximately 90% were seen once. The V and J genes are TRBV28 and TRBJ1-2; perhaps TRBD1 as D (5 bases). Sequenced input: PBMCs. The sequence was collected from a woman aged 25 to 39 in good health and CMV-seropositive. Here the CDR3 reads CASSFHGRAGYTF. DNA for the CDR3: TGTGCCAGCAGTTTCCATGGCAGGGCTGGCTACACCTTC.